This T cell receptor (beta chain) emerged from a study of T cell responses to AZD1222 COVID-19 vaccine. Whole-study results and caveats: CD4 TCRs linked to vaccination spanned spike, dominating at 160-218 and 743-854. Donors were mostly white British, more females; clonal diversity possibly underestimated. Only a handful of AZD1222 recipients, roughly 6 in all, had baseline seropositivity.

The table came from immunoSEQ multiplex PCR; TCRdb's copy has only in-frame clones and leaves some out. The table shows 200,000 or so clones, with approximately 93% occurring only once. A word on this clone: Its antigen is not identified.

CDR1 KGHSH and CDR2 LQKENI come from the germline V gene. Unmatched junction bases numbered 7, after V lost 6 bases and J lost 1 base. The CDR3 is 16 amino acids. This rearrangement joins TRBV18 to TRBJ2-3; 10 bases agree with TRBD2. The TCR originated in an adult who received the AZD1222 COVID-19 vaccine. The sample here was peripheral blood, taken 28 days after the second AZD1222 dose. The CDR3 coding sequence is TGTGCCAGCTCGCCAGTTCTAGCGGGGGGCACAGATACGCAGTATTTT. This codes for CASSPVLAGGTDTQYF.